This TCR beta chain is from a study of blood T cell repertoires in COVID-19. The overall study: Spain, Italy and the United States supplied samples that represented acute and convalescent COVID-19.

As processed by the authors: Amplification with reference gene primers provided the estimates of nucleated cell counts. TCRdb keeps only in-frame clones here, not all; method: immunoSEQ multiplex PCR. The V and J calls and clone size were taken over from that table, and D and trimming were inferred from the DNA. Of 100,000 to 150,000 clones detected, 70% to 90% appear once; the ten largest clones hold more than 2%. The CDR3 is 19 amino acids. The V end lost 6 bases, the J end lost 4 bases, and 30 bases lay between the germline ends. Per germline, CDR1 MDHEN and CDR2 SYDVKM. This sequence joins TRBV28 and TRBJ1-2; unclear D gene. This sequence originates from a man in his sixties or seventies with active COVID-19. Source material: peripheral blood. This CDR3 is CASRRGVLGSNPRAYGYTF. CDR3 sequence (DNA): TGTGCCAGCAGGCGGGGTGTGTTAGGGAGCAACCCAAGGGCCTATGGCTACACCTTC.